Listed here are 4 T cell receptor beta chains from one sample, sequenced in a study of T cell repertoires in cytomegalovirus infection. TCRdb processed the reads anew with MiXCR; each CDR3 protein has one entry. This sample carries 500,000 to 600,000 distinct CDR3 sequences, 16% of them seen once, and the ten largest clones take 24%. The material sequenced was CD8+ T cells from PBMCs. The receptors originated from a human donor in good health (CMV status not recorded). Some clones in this sample may be carry-over from other donors' samples.

This chain links TRBV6-1 with TRBJ2-2, with TRBD2 identical over 7 bases. Per the germline V gene, CDR1 is MNHNS and CDR2 is SASEGT. This CDR3 is built from 15 residues. The V segment lost 5 bases and the J segment 6 bases; nucleotides outside the gene matches: 9. CDR3: CASSQKTSFPGELFF. CDR3 sequence (DNA): TGTGCCAGCAGTCAGAAGACTAGCTTTCCCGGGGAGCTGTTTTTT.

The chain carries TRBV11-2 and TRBJ1-2, with 8 nucleotides matching TRBD1. This CDR3 has 14 residues. The V gene's germline CDR1 is SGHAT and CDR2 FQNNGV. The ends lost 3 bases at V and 4 bases at J; junction bases unmatched: 4. CDR3 region: CASSLTGDIYGYTF. In DNA, the CDR3 is TGTGCCAGCAGCTTGACAGGGGATATCTATGGCTACACCTTC.

This clonotype has a handful of counts. The rearrangement joins TRBV5-6 to TRBJ1-5; D may be TRBD1 (5 bases). V lost 0 bases and J 2 bases, leaving 9 bases between the germline ends. Germline values: CDR1 SGHDT, CDR2 YYEEEE. The CDR3 is made up of 15 amino acids. The CDR3 DNA is TGTGCCAGCAGCTTGGGAACGACAGGCAATCAGCCCCAGCATTTT. Protein: CASSLGTTGNQPQHF.

This clonotype was observed a handful of times. This chain connects TRBV20-1 to TRBJ2-7, with 7 bases fitting TRBD2. With V trimmed by 3 bases and J by 5 bases, 10 bases remained unmatched. The CDR3 spans 14 residues. Per germline, CDR1 DFQATT and CDR2 SNEGSKA (reference sequence). DNA for the CDR3: TGCAGTGCTAGCCCCCCAGCGGGATACGACGAGCAGTACTTC. Protein: CSASPPAGYDEQYF.